A selection of T cell receptor beta chains follows, all from one sample in a study of OX40 agonist ivuxolimab in advanced cancers. Method: immunoSEQ multiplex PCR; TCRdb's copy keeps in-frame clones and lacks some. The sample consists of about 89,000 clones, approximately 91% of them appearing once. The material was CD4+ or CD8+ T cells sorted from blood, obtained in a trial of the OX40 agonist ivuxolimab. The receptors here all came from an adult with an advanced solid tumor such as melanoma, head and neck, liver or kidney cancer. CDR3s include the opening cysteine and the closing phenylalanine or tryptophan. The D gene is left open where the match is weak. Clone size is shown for a subset of rows, as once, few, many or a class of expanded clone.

>TRBJ1-4|TRBV7-9|.|.
TGTGCCAGCAGCGGAGGCCTCGGACGGGGCGGTGAAAAACTGTTTTTT
CASSGGLGRGGEKLFF
>TRBJ2-1|TRBV5-6|.|.
TGTGCCAGCAGCACCCGGGGGGCGCTATACAATGAGCAGTTCTTC
CASSTRGALYNEQFF
>TRBJ2-2|TRBV2|.|.
TGTGCCAGCTGTCGGCAGGGGTATAGCACCGGGGAGCTGTTTTTT
CASCRQGYSTGELFF
>TRBJ1-2|TRBV28|TRBD1|.
TGTGCCAGCAGATACGACCGTACAGGGGATAGCTACACCTTC
CASRYDRTGDSYTF
>TRBJ2-1|TRBV2|TRBD1|.
TGTGCCAGCACTCTCCTCACCCGGACAGGGGGGAGGAGTGAGCAGTTCTTC
CASTLLTRTGGRSEQFF
>TRBJ1-1|TRBV7-8|.|few
TGTGCCAGCAGCTTAGTTTCAGGTACGAACACTGAAGCTTTCTTT
CASSLVSGTNTEAFF
>TRBJ2-1|TRBV7-2|TRBD2|.
TGTGCCAGCAGCTCGGGGGGAGGGCACTACAATGAGCAGTTCTTC
CASSSGGGHYNEQFF
>TRBJ1-1|TRBV7-9|TRBD1|.
TGTGCCAGCAGCTTCGAGGGACAGGGGAACACTGAAGCTTTCTTT
CASSFEGQGNTEAFF
>TRBJ1-4|TRBV19|.|.
TGTGCCAGTAGTCGGGAGTGGACAGAATCTCACGAAATTTTT
CASSREWTESHEIF
>TRBJ1-1|TRBV20-1|.|few
TGCAGTGCTAGTTCTCCGACTGAAGCTTTCTTT
CSASSPTEAFF
>TRBJ2-7|TRBV15|.|.
TGTGCCACCAGCAGAGATCTAACGAACTCCTACGAGCAGTACTTC
CATSRDLTNSYEQYF
>TRBJ1-2|TRBV28|.|.
TGTGCCAGCAGTTTAGGGGAAAACTATGGCTACACCTTC
CASSLGENYGYTF
>TRBJ2-7|TRBV2|.|.
TGTGCCAGCAGTGAATTCTACGAGCAGTACTTC
CASSEFYEQYF
>TRBJ1-3|TRBV7-6|.|.
TGTGCCAGCAGCTTAAACGTCGTCTACTCTGGAAACACCATATATTTT
CASSLNVVYSGNTIYF
>TRBJ2-7|TRBV7-2|TRBD1|.
TGTGCCAGCAGCCCCCGGACAGGTCCTGCTTACGAGCAGTACTTC
CASSPRTGPAYEQYF
>TRBJ1-4|TRBV6-5|.|.
TGTGCCAGCAGGCCCGGCGTTATGTCTAATGAAAAACTGTTTTTT
CASRPGVMSNEKLFF
>TRBJ2-3|TRBV2|TRBD1|.
TGTGCCAGCAGTGGGGGGACAGGGGAAGATACGCAGTATTTT
CASSGGTGEDTQYF
>TRBJ1-1|TRBV29-1|.|.
TGCAGCGTTGAAGATCTGCAGTTCATGAACACTGAAGCTTTCTTT
CSVEDLQFMNTEAFF